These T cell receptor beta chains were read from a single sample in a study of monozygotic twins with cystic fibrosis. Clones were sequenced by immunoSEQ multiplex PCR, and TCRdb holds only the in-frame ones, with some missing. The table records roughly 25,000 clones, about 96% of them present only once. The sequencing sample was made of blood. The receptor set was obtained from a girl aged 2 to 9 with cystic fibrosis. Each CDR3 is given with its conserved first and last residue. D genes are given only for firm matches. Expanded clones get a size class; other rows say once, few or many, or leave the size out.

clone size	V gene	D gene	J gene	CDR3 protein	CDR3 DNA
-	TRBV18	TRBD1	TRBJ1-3	CASSPQQGKHTIYF	TGTGCCAGCTCACCCCAACAGGGGAAACACACCATATATTTT
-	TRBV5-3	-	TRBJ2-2	CARSLNTGELFF	TGTGCCAGATCCCTGAACACCGGGGAGCTGTTTTTT
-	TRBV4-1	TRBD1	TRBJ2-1	CASSPAGTAYNEQFF	TGCGCCAGCAGCCCAGCCGGGACAGCCTACAATGAGCAGTTCTTC
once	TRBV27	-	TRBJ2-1	CASSIIGYEQFF	TGTGCCAGCAGTATAATAGGCTATGAGCAGTTCTTC
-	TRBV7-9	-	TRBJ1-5	CASSRDGQPQHF	TGTGCCAGCAGCCGGGACGGACAGCCCCAGCATTTT
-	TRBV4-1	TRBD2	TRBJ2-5	CASSLTAGGETQYF	TGCGCCAGCAGCCTAACTGCGGGGGGGGAGACCCAGTACTTC
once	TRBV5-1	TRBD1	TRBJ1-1	CASSLGTGGSEAFF	TGCGCCAGCAGCTTGGGGACAGGGGGTTCGGAAGCTTTCTTT
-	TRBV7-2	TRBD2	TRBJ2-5	CASSLGAGRAQETQYF	TGTGCCAGCAGCTTAGGGGCAGGGAGGGCCCAAGAGACCCAGTACTTC
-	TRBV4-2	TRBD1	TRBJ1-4	CASSQTGQGKANEKLFF	TGTGCCAGCAGCCAGACCGGACAGGGGAAAGCGAATGAAAAACTGTTTTTT
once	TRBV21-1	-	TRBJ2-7	CASKGTALYEQYF	TGTGCCAGCAAAGGGACAGCACTCTACGAGCAGTACTTC
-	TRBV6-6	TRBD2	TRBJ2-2	CASSYGLADTGELFF	TGTGCCAGCAGTTACGGTCTAGCGGACACCGGGGAGCTGTTTTTT
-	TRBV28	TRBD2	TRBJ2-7	CASSLASGSLAYEQYF	TGTGCCAGCAGTTTAGCTAGCGGGAGTCTCGCCTACGAGCAGTACTTC
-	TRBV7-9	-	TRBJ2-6	CASSSQDSGANVLTF	TGTGCCAGCAGCTCACAGGACTCTGGGGCCAACGTCCTGACTTTC
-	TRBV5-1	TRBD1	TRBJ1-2	CASSYRDRGYGYTF	TGCGCCAGCAGTTATCGGGACAGGGGCTATGGCTACACCTTC
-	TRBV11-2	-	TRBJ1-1	CASSLESRGTEAFF	TGTGCCAGCAGCTTAGAGTCTCGGGGCACTGAAGCTTTCTTT
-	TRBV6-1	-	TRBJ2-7	CASSGGWTYEQYF	TGTGCCAGCAGTGGGGGTTGGACCTACGAGCAGTACTTC
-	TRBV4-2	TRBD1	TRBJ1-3	CASSLVGRAGGLEGSGNTIYF	TGTGCCAGCAGCCTCGTCGGTCGGGCAGGGGGCCTTGAAGGCTCTGGAAACACCATATATTTT
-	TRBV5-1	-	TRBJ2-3	CASSPRDRNTDTQYF	TGCGCCAGCAGCCCCCGGGACCGAAACACCGATACGCAGTATTTT
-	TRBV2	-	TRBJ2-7	CASSVRSSYYEQYF	TGTGCCAGCAGTGTTCGGTCTTCATACTACGAGCAGTACTTC
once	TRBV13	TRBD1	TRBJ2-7	CASSHPPGTGEHEQYF	TGTGCCAGCAGCCATCCTCCCGGGACAGGGGAACACGAGCAGTACTTC
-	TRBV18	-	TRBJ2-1	CASSLLGVRPYNEQFF	TGTGCCAGCTCACTGTTAGGAGTAAGGCCTTACAATGAGCAGTTCTTC
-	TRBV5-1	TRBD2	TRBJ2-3	CASSLASGGFTDTQYF	TGCGCCAGCAGCTTGGCTAGCGGGGGTTTTACAGATACGCAGTATTTT
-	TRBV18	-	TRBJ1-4	CASSPGVGEKLFF	TGTGCCAGCTCACCAGGGGTTGGGGAAAAACTGTTTTTT
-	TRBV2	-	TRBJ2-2	CAALGGTNTGELFF	TGTGCCGCCTTGGGCGGGACGAACACCGGGGAGCTGTTTTTT
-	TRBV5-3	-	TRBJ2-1	CARSLRRWKINRDEQFF	TGTGCCAGAAGCTTGAGGAGGTGGAAGATAAATAGGGATGAGCAGTTCTTC
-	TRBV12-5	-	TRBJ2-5	CASGPGSGRETQYF	TGTGCTAGTGGACCCGGGTCCGGGCGGGAGACCCAGTACTTC
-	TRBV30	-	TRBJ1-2	CARDRSHYGYTF	TGTGCCCGTGACAGGTCTCACTATGGCTACACCTTC
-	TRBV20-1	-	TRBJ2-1	CSAAFRNEQFF	TGCAGTGCGGCATTCAGGAATGAGCAGTTCTTC
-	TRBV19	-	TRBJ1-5	CASSILRPIYQPQHF	TGTGCCAGTAGTATCCTACGCCCGATTTATCAGCCCCAGCATTTT
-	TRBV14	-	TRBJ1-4	CASSVRGSNEKLFF	TGTGCCAGCAGCGTAAGGGGTAGTAATGAAAAACTGTTTTTT
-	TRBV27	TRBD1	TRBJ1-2	CASSLTGPDRGNYGYTF	TGTGCCAGCAGTTTAACGGGGCCGGACAGGGGAAACTATGGCTACACCTTC
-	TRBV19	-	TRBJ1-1	CASYSWNTEAFF	TGTGCCAGCTACAGCTGGAACACTGAAGCTTTCTTT
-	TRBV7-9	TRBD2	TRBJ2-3	CASIVGLAGEADTQYF	TGTGCCAGCATAGTGGGACTAGCGGGAGAGGCAGATACGCAGTATTTT
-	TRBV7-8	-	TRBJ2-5	CASSLVGGAQYF	TGTGCCAGCAGCTTAGTCGGGGGAGCCCAGTACTTC
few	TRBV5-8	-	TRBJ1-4	CASSLQGADNEKLFF	TGTGCCAGCAGCCTACAGGGAGCAGATAATGAAAAACTGTTTTTT
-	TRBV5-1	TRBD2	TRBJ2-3	CASSLSGLADYTDTQYF	TGCGCCAGCAGCTTGAGTGGACTAGCGGATTACACAGATACGCAGTATTTT
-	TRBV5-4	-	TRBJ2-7	CATHVAGRDEQYF	TGTGCCACCCACGTGGCAGGGCGGGACGAGCAGTACTTC
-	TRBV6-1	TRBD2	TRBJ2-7	CASSPGTREYEQYF	TGTGCCAGCTCCCCAGGGACTAGGGAATACGAGCAGTACTTC
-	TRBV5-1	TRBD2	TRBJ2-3	CASSLAGGRTDTQYF	TGCGCCAGCAGCTTGGCGGGCGGGAGGACAGATACGCAGTATTTT
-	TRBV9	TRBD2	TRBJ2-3	CASSASGGSTDTQYF	TGTGCCAGCAGCGCGTCGGGGGGAAGCACAGATACGCAGTATTTT
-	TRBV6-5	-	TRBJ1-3	CASSARAGNTIYF	TGTGCCAGCAGTGCCAGGGCTGGAAACACCATATATTTT
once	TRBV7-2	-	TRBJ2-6	CASSPRNRAGGANVLTF	TGTGCCAGCAGCCCAAGAAACAGGGCGGGGGGGGCCAACGTCCTGACTTTC
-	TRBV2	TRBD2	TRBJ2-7	CASSGGGSYEQYF	TGTGCCAGCAGTGGTGGCGGGAGCTACGAGCAGTACTTC